This T cell receptor (beta chain) comes out of a study of T cell changes during pregnancy in multiple sclerosis. This clone has only one observation. The length of the CDR3 is 15 residues. V was shortened by 0 bases and J by 8 bases, with 13 bases between the two germline ends. Germline CDR1 reads MNHEY; CDR2 reads SVGAGI. Assay used: immunoSEQ multiplex PCR; TCRdb lists only in-frame clones, some missing. The table includes about 110,000 clones, 75% to 95% detected once. This sample comprised peripheral blood, obtained before pregnancy. This receptor was obtained from a female donor with multiple sclerosis, enrolled in a pregnancy study. The chain employs TRBV6-5 and TRBJ1-4; D is ambiguous. CDR3 protein: CASSYSILENEKLFF. CDR3 coding DNA: TGTGCCAGCAGTTACTCGATTCTGGAGAACGAAAAACTGTTTTTT.